Sequencing of this TCR beta chain was carried out in a study of cytotoxic CD8 clonotypes in ibrutinib-treated CLL. Study-level information: Specimens for response were gathered following a median 12 months of therapy, spanning 6 to 36. Notes on the study in general: Public clonotypes were rare and shrank or held steady on treatment. While tracking circulating CD8+ T-cell counts, baseline clonality exceeded that of age-matched healthy donors. Having risen at ibrutinib response, clonality had fallen back toward baseline by progression.

This table comes from immunoSEQ multiplex PCR, and its TCRdb copy is limited to in-frame clones, with some not included. The sample has around 97,000 clones, around 73% seen once. Trimming cost V 8 bases and J 5 bases, with 22 bases left between them. The CDR3 extends over 14 amino acids. Germline V gene lookup returns CDR1 SQVTM and CDR2 ANQGSEA. With respect to this clone: Its target is not known.

This receptor was taken from a human donor with chronic lymphocytic leukemia. Material: PBMCs, obtained after 12 months of ibrutinib treatment. The rearrangement links TRBV29-1 to TRBJ2-7, with D possibly being TRBD1 or TRBD2 (5 bases each). The CDR3 is CSCLGVTGLDEQYF. In DNA, the CDR3 is TGCAGCTGCTTGGGGGTTACTGGGCTTGACGAGCAGTACTTC.